These 10 T cell receptor beta chains originate from one sample sequenced in a study of blood T cell repertoires in COVID-19 (TCRdb year 2020). Library preparation used the immunoSEQ multiplex PCR assay. TCRdb carries this immuneACCESS record with in-frame sequences only. Its versions omit some clonotypes, under half of them owing to an unresolved V gene in the studies checked, with the rest unexplained. The sample yields hundreds of thousands of clones; over 80% were counted once. The top ten hold around 0.8% of the sample. The sequenced material came from PBMCs or T cells enriched from blood (not recorded which). Every receptor here comes from a middle-aged man who had been exposed to COVID-19.

The rearrangement joins TRBV5-1 to TRBJ1-3, with TRBD1 matching over 7 bases. The CDR3 spans 17 residues. Losses at the gene ends were 0 bases for V and 0 bases for J; bases not matched to a gene: 6. Germline loops: CDR1 SGHRS, CDR2 YFSETQ. CDR3 sequence (DNA): TGCGCCAGCAGCTTGGAGGACAGGATCTACTCTGGAAACACCATATATTTT. This gives the protein CASSLEDRIYSGNTIYF.

The chain links TRBV5-4 to TRBJ1-1; no clear D. Germline CDR1 and CDR2: SGHNT and YYREEE (reference sequence). This CDR3 has 14 residues. V gave up 0 bases and J gave up 4 bases, with 10 bases separating them. In DNA, the CDR3 is TGTGCCAGCAGCTTGGATGCGGTAAGCACTGAAGCTTTCTTT. Translated: CASSLDAVSTEAFF.

The chain combines TRBV27 with TRBJ2-5, with 8 positions matching TRBD1. Losses at the gene ends were 3 bases for V and 2 bases for J; bases not matched to a gene: 5. The CDR3 has 15 residues. CDR1 MNHEY and CDR2 SMNVEV come from the germline V gene (reference sequence). The DNA of the CDR3 is TGTGCCAGCAGTTTCGGACAGGGTCGTCAAGAGACCCAGTACTTC. This sequence encodes CASSFGQGRQETQYF.

The rearrangement uses TRBV4-2 and TRBJ2-3; 8 nucleotides agree with TRBD2. Germline V gene sequence: CDR1 LGHNA, CDR2 YNFKEQ. J gave up 6 bases and V 4 bases, and 9 bases lay outside the gene matches. The CDR3 covers 15 residues. CDR3 loop: CASSPAAGTRDTQYF. The CDR3 DNA is TGTGCCAGCAGCCCCGCAGCCGGGACTAGGGATACGCAGTATTTT.

The genes are TRBV5-5 and TRBJ2-3; possible D gene TRBD1, 6 bases. CDR1 and CDR2 from the germline V gene are SGHKS and YYEKEE (reference sequence). This CDR3 is built from 17 residues. V was pared by 5 bases and J by 4 bases, with 23 bases between. The CDR3 DNA reads as TGTGCCAGCAGACCAAAGGGGGACCCCCTTTTTTCAGATACGCAGTATTTT. Its protein is CASRPKGDPLFSDTQYF.

This chain uses TRBV5-1 with TRBJ1-6; 7 bases match TRBD1. The CDR3 covers 14 residues. Germline V gene sequence: CDR1 SGHRS, CDR2 YFSETQ. The J segment lost 5 bases and the V segment lost 3 bases, leaving 2 bases of the junction unmatched. The chain's CDR3 is CASSSTGNNSPLHF. The CDR3 coding sequence is TGCGCCAGCAGCTCGACAGGGAATAATTCACCCCTCCACTTT.

CDR3 sequence reads: CAISGLAGGETQYF. The CDR3 DNA sequence: TGTGCCATCAGTGGACTAGCGGGCGGTGAGACCCAGTACTTC. This chain links TRBV10-3 with TRBJ2-5, with TRBD2 matching 10 bases. This CDR3 has 14 amino acids. Germline trimming cut 4 bases from V and 5 bases from J; bases unmatched to any gene: 4. Looked up from germline, CDR1 is ENHRY and CDR2 is SYGVKD.

The sample holds many counts of this clone. The chain couples TRBV11-2 to TRBJ2-1; D possibly corresponds to TRBD2 (6 bases). CDR1 SGHAT and CDR2 FQNNGV come from the germline V gene. This CDR3 contains 14 residues. The V gene lost 1 base and the J gene lost 7 bases, with 11 bases spanning the gap. The CDR3 loop reads CASSLAGTPNEQFF. CDR3 sequence (DNA): TGTGCCAGCAGCTTAGCCGGGACTCCGAATGAGCAGTTCTTC.

The V and J genes are TRBV6-5 and TRBJ2-1, with 9 bases identical to TRBD2. The CDR3 covers 14 residues. The V gene's germline CDR1 is MNHEY and CDR2 SVGAGI. V gave up 8 bases and J gave up 3 bases; unmatched junction bases: 5. The CDR3 coding sequence is TGTGCCAGCGCTAGCGGGAAAGACTACAATGAGCAGTTCTTC. It translates to CASASGKDYNEQFF.

This sequence joins TRBV15 and TRBJ2-7, with 8 nucleotides matching TRBD1. The CDR3 extends over 14 amino acids. Germline CDR1 reads LNHNV; CDR2 reads YYDKDF (reference sequence). Losses at the gene ends were 2 bases for V and 3 bases for J; bases not matched to a gene: 3. CDR3: CATSRRDRSYEQYF. Written as DNA, the CDR3 is TGTGCCACCAGCAGACGGGACAGGAGCTACGAGCAGTACTTC.